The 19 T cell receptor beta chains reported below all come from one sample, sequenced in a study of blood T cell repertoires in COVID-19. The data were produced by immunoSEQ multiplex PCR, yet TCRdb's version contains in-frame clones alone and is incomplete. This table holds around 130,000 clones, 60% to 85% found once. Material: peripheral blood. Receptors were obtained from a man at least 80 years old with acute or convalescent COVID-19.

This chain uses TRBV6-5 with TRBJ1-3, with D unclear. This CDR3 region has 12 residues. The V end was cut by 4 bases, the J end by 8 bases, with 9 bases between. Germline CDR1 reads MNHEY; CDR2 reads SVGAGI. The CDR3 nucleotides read TGTGCCAGCAGTTCCCCCGGGGACACCATATATTTT. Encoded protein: CASSSPGDTIYF.

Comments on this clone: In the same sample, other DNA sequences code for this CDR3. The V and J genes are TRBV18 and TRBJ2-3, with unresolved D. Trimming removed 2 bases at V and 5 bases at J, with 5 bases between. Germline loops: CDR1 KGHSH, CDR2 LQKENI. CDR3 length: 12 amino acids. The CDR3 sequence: CASSPVRDTQYF. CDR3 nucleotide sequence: TGTGCCAGCTCACCAGTGAGAGATACGCAGTATTTT.

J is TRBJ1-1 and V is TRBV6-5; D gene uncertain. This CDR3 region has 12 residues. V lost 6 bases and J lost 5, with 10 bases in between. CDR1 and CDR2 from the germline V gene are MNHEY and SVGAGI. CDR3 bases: TGTGCCAGCAGGGAGAGGGCAACTGAAGCTTTCTTT. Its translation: CASRERATEAFF.

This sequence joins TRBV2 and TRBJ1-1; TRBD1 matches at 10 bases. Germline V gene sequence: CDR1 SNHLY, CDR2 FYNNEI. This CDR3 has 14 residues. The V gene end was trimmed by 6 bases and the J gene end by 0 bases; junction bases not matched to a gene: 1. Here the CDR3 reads CASRGTGVNTEAFF. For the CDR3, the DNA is TGTGCCAGCAGGGGGACAGGGGTGAACACTGAAGCTTTCTTT.

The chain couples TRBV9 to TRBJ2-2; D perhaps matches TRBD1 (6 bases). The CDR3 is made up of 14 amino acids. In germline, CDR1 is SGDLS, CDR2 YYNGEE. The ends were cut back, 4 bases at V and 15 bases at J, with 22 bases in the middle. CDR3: CASSPNPAREGVFF. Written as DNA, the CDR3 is TGTGCCAGCAGCCCAAACCCCGCGCGAGAGGGGGTGTTTTTT.

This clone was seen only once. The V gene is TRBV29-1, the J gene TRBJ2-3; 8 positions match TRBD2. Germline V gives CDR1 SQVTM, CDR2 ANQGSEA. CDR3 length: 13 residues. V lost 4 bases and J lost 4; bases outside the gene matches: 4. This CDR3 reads CSVGLAGSDTQYF. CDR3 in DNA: TGCAGCGTTGGTTTAGCGGGGTCAGATACGCAGTATTTT.

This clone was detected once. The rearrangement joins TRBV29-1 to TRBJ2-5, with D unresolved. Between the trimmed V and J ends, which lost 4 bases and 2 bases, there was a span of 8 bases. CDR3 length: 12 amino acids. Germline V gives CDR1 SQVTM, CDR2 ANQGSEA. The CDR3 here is CSVGAAQETQYF. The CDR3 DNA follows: TGCAGCGTTGGGGCTGCGCAAGAGACCCAGTACTTC.

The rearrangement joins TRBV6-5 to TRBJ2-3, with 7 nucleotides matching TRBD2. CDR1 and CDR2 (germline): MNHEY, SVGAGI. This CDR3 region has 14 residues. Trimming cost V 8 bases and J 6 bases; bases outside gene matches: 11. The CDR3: CASSILAARDTQYF. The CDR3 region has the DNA TGTGCCAGCTCTATTCTAGCGGCCCGGGATACGCAGTATTTT.

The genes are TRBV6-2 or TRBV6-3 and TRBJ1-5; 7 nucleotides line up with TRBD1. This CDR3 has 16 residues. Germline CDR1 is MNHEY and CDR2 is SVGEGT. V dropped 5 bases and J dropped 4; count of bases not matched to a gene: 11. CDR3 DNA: TGTGCCAGCAGTAATCGAGGGACAGTGGGGAATCAGCCCCAGCATTTT. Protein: CASSNRGTVGNQPQHF.

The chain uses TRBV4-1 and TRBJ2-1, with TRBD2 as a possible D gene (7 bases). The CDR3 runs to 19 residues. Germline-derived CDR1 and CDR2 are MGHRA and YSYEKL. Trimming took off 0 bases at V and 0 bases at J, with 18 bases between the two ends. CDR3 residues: CASSQEGRGAASSYNEQFF. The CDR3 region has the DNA TGCGCCAGCAGCCAAGAGGGTCGGGGGGCCGCCAGCTCCTACAATGAGCAGTTCTTC.

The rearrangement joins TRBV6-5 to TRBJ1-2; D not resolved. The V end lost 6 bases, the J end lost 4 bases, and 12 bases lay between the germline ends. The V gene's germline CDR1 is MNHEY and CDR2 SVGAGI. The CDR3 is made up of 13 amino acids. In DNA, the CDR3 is TGTGCCAGCAGCTGGGCCGTAACCTATGGCTACACCTTC. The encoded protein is CASSWAVTYGYTF.

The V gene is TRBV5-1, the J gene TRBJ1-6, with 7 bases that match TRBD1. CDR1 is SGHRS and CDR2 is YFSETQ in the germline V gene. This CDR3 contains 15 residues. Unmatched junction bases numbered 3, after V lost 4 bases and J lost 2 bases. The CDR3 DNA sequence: TGCGCCAGCAGCCCCGGGACAGCCTATAATTCACCCCTCCACTTT. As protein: CASSPGTAYNSPLHF.

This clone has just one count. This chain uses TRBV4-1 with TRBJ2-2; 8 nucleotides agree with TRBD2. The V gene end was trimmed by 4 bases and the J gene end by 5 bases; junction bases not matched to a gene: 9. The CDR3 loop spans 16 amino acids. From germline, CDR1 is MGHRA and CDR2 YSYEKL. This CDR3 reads CASSRAARGVTGELFF. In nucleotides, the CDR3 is TGCGCCAGCAGCCGCGCAGCGCGGGGGGTGACCGGGGAGCTGTTTTTT.

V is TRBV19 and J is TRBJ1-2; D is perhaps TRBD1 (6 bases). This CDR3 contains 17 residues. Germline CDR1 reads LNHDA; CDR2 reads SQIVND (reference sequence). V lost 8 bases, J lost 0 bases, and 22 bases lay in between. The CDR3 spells CASSVGRGVLANYGYTF. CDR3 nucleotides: TGTGCCAGTTCGGTTGGCAGGGGTGTTCTTGCTAACTATGGCTACACCTTC. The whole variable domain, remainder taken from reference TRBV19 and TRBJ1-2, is DGGITQSPKYLFRKEGQNVTLSCEQNLNHDAMYWYRQDPGQGLRLIYYSQIVNDFQKGDIAEGYSVSREKKESFPLTVTSAQKNPTAFYLCASSVGRGVLANYGYTFGSGTRLTVV.

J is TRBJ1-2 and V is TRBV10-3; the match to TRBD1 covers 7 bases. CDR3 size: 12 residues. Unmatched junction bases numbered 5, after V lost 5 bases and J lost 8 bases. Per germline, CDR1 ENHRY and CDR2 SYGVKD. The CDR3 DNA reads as TGTGCCATCAGTCGCAGGGGGGACGGCTACACCTTC. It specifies CAISRRGDGYTF.

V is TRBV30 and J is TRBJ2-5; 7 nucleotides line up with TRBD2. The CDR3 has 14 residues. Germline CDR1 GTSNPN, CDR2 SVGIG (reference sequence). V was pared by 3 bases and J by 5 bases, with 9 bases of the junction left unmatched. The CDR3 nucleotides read TGTGCCTGGAGGGGCGGGGGAATAGGGGAGACCCAGTACTTC. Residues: CAWRGGGIGETQYF.

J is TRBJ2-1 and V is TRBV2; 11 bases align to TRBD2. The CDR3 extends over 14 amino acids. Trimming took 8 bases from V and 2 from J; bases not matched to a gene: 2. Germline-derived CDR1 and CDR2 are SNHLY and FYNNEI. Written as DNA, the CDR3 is TGTGCCAGCTTTAGCGGGGGGGCCTACAATGAGCAGTTCTTC. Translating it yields CASFSGGAYNEQFF.

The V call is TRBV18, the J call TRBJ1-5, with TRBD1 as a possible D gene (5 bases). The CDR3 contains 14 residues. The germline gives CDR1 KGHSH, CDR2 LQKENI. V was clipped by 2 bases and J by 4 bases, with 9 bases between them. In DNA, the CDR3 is TGTGCCAGCTCACCATCCTCAGGGAATCAGCCCCAGCATTTT. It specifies CASSPSSGNQPQHF.

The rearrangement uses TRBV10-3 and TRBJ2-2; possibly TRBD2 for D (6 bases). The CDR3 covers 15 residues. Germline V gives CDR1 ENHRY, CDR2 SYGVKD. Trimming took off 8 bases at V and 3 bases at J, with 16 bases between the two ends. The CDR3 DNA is TGTGCCATCGGCATACGGAGGGTGGACACCGGGGAGCTGTTTTTT. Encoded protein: CAIGIRRVDTGELFF.